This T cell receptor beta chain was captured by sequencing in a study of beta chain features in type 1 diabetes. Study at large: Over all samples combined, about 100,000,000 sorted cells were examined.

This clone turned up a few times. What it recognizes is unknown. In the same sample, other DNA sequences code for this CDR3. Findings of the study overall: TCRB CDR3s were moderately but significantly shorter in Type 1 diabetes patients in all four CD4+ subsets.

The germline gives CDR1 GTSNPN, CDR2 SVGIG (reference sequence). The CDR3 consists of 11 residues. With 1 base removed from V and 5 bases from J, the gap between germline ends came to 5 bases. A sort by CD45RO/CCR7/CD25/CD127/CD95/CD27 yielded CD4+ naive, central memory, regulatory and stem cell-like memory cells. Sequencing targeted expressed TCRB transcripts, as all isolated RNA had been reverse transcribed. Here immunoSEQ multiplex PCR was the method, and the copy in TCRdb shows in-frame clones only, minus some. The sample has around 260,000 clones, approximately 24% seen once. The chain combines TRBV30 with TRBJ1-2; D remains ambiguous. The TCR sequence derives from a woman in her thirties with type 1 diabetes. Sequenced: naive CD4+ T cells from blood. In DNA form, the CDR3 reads TGTGCCTGGAGTGCCGGGTATGGCTACACCTTC. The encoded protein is CAWSAGYGYTF.